This is a list of T cell receptor beta chains from one sample in a study of T cell repertoires in cytomegalovirus infection. TCRdb reprocessed the reads via MiXCR and lists one record per CDR3 protein. The table lists 550,000 to 850,000 distinct CDR3 sequences, roughly 33% of them singletons, with 15% to 20% in the top ten. Their recognized antigens are unknown. The sample was cultured PBMCs, taken from culture after CMV antigen stimulation. These receptors were obtained from a human donor in good health (CMV status not recorded). Some clones in this sample may be carry-over from other donors' samples. Each CDR3 is given with its conserved first and last residue. D genes are given only for firm matches. Clone size is stated in some rows and not others, as once, few, many or a class when expanded.

d_gene,j_gene,abundance,v_gene,CDR3aa,CDR3nt
NA,TRBJ2-5,NA,TRBV6-2/TRBV6-3,CASSQRGLAQYF,TGTGCCAGCAGCCAACGGGGGTTGGCCCAGTACTTC
NA,TRBJ2-7,NA,TRBV7-8,CASSSSWTGNYEQYF,TGTGCCAGCAGCTCCAGTTGGACGGGGAATTACGAGCAGTACTTC
TRBD1,TRBJ2-5,NA,TRBV7-2,CASSDRGLETQYF,TGTGCCAGCAGCGACAGGGGTTTGGAGACCCAGTACTTC
NA,TRBJ2-5,many,TRBV7-2,CASSFRLAEETQYF,TGTGCCAGCAGCTTTCGGCTAGCAGAAGAGACCCAGTACTTC
NA,TRBJ1-3,NA,TRBV7-2,CPTGSSGNTIYF,TGTCCAACAGGGAGTTCTGGAAACACCATATATTTT
NA,TRBJ2-1,NA,TRBV19,CASSAPSRGEQFF,TGTGCCAGTAGTGCCCCCTCTAGGGGCGAGCAGTTCTTC
NA,TRBJ1-1,NA,TRBV11-2,CASSFSEVTEAFF,TGTGCCAGCAGCTTCTCCGAGGTGACTGAAGCTTTCTTT
NA,TRBJ1-1,NA,TRBV10-3,CAIRATTGNTEAFF,TGTGCCATCAGAGCCACGACAGGGAACACTGAAGCTTTCTTT
TRBD1,TRBJ2-2,NA,TRBV7-1,CASSPKTGKDTGELFF,TGTGCCAGCAGCCCAAAGACAGGGAAGGACACCGGGGAGCTGTTTTTT
NA,TRBJ2-1,NA,TRBV10-3,CAISESLAGEQFF,TGTGCCATCAGTGAGTCGCTGGCGGGAGAGCAGTTCTTC
NA,TRBJ2-3,many,TRBV7-9,CASSFDPASDTQYF,TGTGCCAGCAGCTTCGACCCGGCCTCAGATACGCAGTATTTT
NA,TRBJ2-7,NA,TRBV7-2,CASSLRQNYEQYF,TGTGCCAGCAGCTTACGACAGAACTACGAGCAGTACTTC
NA,TRBJ2-1,NA,TRBV12-3/TRBV12-4,CASSFGIVQYNEQFF,TGTGCCAGCAGTTTTGGGATAGTGCAGTACAATGAGCAGTTCTTC
TRBD1,TRBJ2-3,few,TRBV29-1,CSVSYRGNTQYF,TGCAGCGTTTCATACAGGGGAAATACGCAGTATTTT
NA,TRBJ1-5,NA,TRBV10-3,CAISAGPNQPQHF,TGTGCCATCAGTGCGGGCCCCAATCAGCCCCAGCATTTT
TRBD2,TRBJ2-1,few,TRBV6-2/TRBV6-3,CASLAGTYNEQFF,TGTGCCAGTTTAGCGGGGACCTACAATGAGCAGTTCTTC
NA,TRBJ1-1,NA,TRBV3-1,CASSRGSNTEAFF,TGTGCCAGCAGCCGGGGGTCGAACACTGAAGCTTTCTTT
NA,TRBJ2-1,NA,TRBV12-3/TRBV12-4,CASSLYNPAGQFF,TGTGCCAGCAGTTTATACAACCCGGCGGGACAGTTCTTC
NA,TRBJ2-7,NA,TRBV29-1,CSALGGSEQYF,TGCAGCGCCCTGGGCGGTTCCGAGCAGTACTTC
NA,TRBJ2-5,NA,TRBV5-6,CASSLQRGVGTQYF,TGTGCCAGCAGCTTGCAACGGGGCGTGGGGACCCAGTACTTC
NA,TRBJ2-5,NA,TRBV4-2,CASSQGYGQETQYF,TGTGCCAGCAGCCAAGGTTACGGACAAGAGACCCAGTACTTC
NA,TRBJ2-6,few,TRBV6-2/TRBV6-3,CASRSPGSGANVLTF,TGTGCCAGCAGGTCCCCGGGCTCTGGGGCCAACGTCCTGACTTTC
NA,TRBJ2-7,NA,TRBV7-2,CASRAGYEQYF,TGTGCCAGCAGGGCGGGCTACGAGCAGTACTTC
NA,TRBJ2-7,NA,TRBV11-1,CASSFTRGSYEQYF,TGTGCCAGCAGCTTTACCAGGGGCTCCTACGAGCAGTACTTC
NA,TRBJ2-5,NA,TRBV7-6,CASSRDRAQETQYF,TGTGCCAGCAGCCGAGACAGAGCCCAAGAGACCCAGTACTTC
TRBD2,TRBJ2-1,few,TRBV11-2,CASSIPSGATNEQFF,TGTGCCAGCAGCATTCCTAGCGGGGCCACTAATGAGCAGTTCTTC
TRBD2,TRBJ2-7,many,TRBV7-2,CASSLVSGGSNYEQYF,TGTGCCAGCAGCTTAGTGAGCGGCGGGAGTAACTACGAGCAGTACTTC
TRBD1,TRBJ2-7,many,TRBV7-2,CASSSGTGSYEQYF,TGTGCCAGCAGTTCAGGGACAGGGTCCTACGAGCAGTACTTC
TRBD1,TRBJ2-3,NA,TRBV29-1,CSVAGTGPLDTQYF,TGCAGCGTAGCCGGGACAGGGCCATTAGATACGCAGTATTTT
NA,TRBJ2-1,NA,TRBV7-2,CASSFWGVAWANEQFF,TGTGCCAGCAGCTTTTGGGGGGTAGCTTGGGCCAATGAGCAGTTCTTC
TRBD2,TRBJ2-4,NA,TRBV6-1,CASSLRGEENIQYF,TGTGCCAGCAGCTTACGGGGGGAGGAAAACATTCAGTACTTC
NA,TRBJ1-6,NA,TRBV15,CATSRERRPGSPLHF,TGTGCCACCAGCAGAGAAAGACGTCCGGGTTCACCCCTCCACTTT
NA,TRBJ2-1,few,TRBV7-2,CASSLRDPGYEQFF,TGTGCCAGCAGCCTCCGGGACCCGGGCTATGAGCAGTTCTTC
TRBD2,TRBJ2-2,once,TRBV11-2,CASSSRTSGRMYTGELFF,TGTGCCAGCAGCTCCAGGACTAGCGGGAGAATGTACACCGGGGAGCTGTTTTTT
NA,TRBJ2-5,NA,TRBV3-1,CASSQAGLVEETQYF,TGTGCCAGCAGCCAAGCGGGACTCGTGGAAGAGACCCAGTACTTC
NA,TRBJ1-5,many,TRBV7-2,CASSLAAGLNQPQHF,TGTGCCAGCAGCTTAGCCGCTGGCCTCAATCAGCCCCAGCATTTT
TRBD2,TRBJ2-5,few,TRBV6-5,CASRGLARVETQYF,TGTGCCAGCAGGGGACTAGCGAGGGTGGAGACCCAGTACTTC
NA,TRBJ2-2,many,TRBV7-2,CASSLVGRNVGELFF,TGTGCCAGCAGCTTAGTCGGGAGAAACGTCGGGGAGCTGTTTTTT
NA,TRBJ1-6,few,TRBV7-9,CASSFGGGSPLHF,TGTGCCAGCAGCTTTGGGGGAGGTTCACCCCTCCACTTT
TRBD2,TRBJ2-1,NA,TRBV20-1,CSARRASGGYNEQFF,TGCAGTGCTAGACGGGCTAGCGGGGGATACAATGAGCAGTTCTTC
TRBD1,TRBJ1-1,NA,TRBV18,CASSPPAGGLNTEAFF,TGTGCCAGCTCACCACCCGCAGGGGGCCTGAACACTGAAGCTTTCTTT
NA,TRBJ1-6,many,TRBV7-2,CASSPTPGLNNSPLHF,TGTGCCAGCAGCCCAACCCCGGGATTAAATAATTCACCCCTCCACTTT
NA,TRBJ2-5,NA,TRBV18,CASSPPGSVQETQYF,TGTGCCAGCTCACCACCGGGAAGCGTCCAAGAGACCCAGTACTTC
TRBD1,TRBJ2-1,NA,TRBV28,CASSLRDRDFNEQFF,TGTGCCAGCAGTCTCCGGGACAGGGATTTCAATGAGCAGTTCTTC
NA,TRBJ1-1,few,TRBV11-2,CASSLDSAGLEAFF,TGTGCCAGCAGCTTAGATTCGGCGGGGCTTGAAGCTTTCTTT
TRBD2,TRBJ2-7,few,TRBV7-2,CASSKLAVPLEQYF,TGTGCCAGCAGCAAACTAGCGGTCCCTCTCGAGCAGTACTTC
NA,TRBJ1-6,NA,TRBV7-9,CASSHARTYNSPLHF,TGTGCCAGCAGCCACGCACGGACTTACAATTCACCCCTCCACTTT
TRBD1,TRBJ1-4,many,TRBV6-5,CASSRTGGKLFF,TGTGCCAGCAGTCGGACAGGGGGAAAACTGTTTTTT